The subject of this entry is one TCR beta chain. Clones were sequenced by immunoSEQ multiplex PCR, and TCRdb holds only the in-frame ones, with some missing. The repertoire has about 210,000 clones, roughly 80% of them found once; the top ten carry roughly 7.8%. These data are taken from a study of blood T cell repertoires in COVID-19. Study-wide background: Samples came from the United States, Italy and Spain, spanning acute and convalescent COVID-19.

This TCR was sampled from a woman older than 75 with COVID-19, enrolled during active disease. The sample was peripheral blood.

The CDR3 loop reads CASSTLRQGGSPLHF. DNA of the CDR3: TGTGCCAGCAGCACTCTGAGACAGGGGGGCTCACCCCTCCACTTT. This chain connects TRBV9 to TRBJ1-6; 9 bases fit TRBD1. V gave up 4 bases and J gave up 10 bases; unmatched junction bases: 9. The CDR3 has 15 amino acids. Germline CDR1 reads SGDLS; CDR2 reads YYNGEE.